This is a list of T cell receptor beta chains from one sample in a study of T-cell memory formation after mild COVID-19. TCRdb ran MiXCR on the 5' RACE reads and lists one entry per CDR3 protein. This sample yields approximately 570,000 distinct CDR3 sequences, of which approximately 19% are seen a single time; around 12% belongs to the top ten. Sequencing was done on a sample of PBMCs or a T cell subset sorted from them (not recorded which). These receptors came from an adult woman who had mild COVID-19 (a few samples of this study predate the infection). Cell type and time point are not known. Each CDR3 is given with its conserved first and last residue. A D gene is named only where the DNA matches it firmly. Expanded clones get a size class; other rows say once, few or many, or leave the size out.

j_call	v_call	d_call	cdr3_length	clone_size	cdr3_aa	cdr3_nt
TRBJ2-1	TRBV5-6	.	14	few	CASTPAWTHNEQFF	TGTGCCAGCACCCCTGCTTGGACGCACAATGAGCAGTTCTTC
TRBJ1-6	TRBV27	.	18	few	CASSLAQAGVIYNSPLHF	TGTGCCAGCAGTTTAGCTCAAGCAGGGGTCATCTATAATTCACCCCTCCACTTT
TRBJ2-7	TRBV6-2/TRBV6-3	.	11	.	CASSFPDEQYF	TGTGCCAGCAGTTTCCCCGACGAGCAGTACTTC
TRBJ2-3	TRBV12-3/TRBV12-4	TRBD2	12	.	CASSLAARTQYF	TGTGCCAGCAGTCTAGCGGCTCGGACGCAGTATTTT
TRBJ2-1	TRBV14	.	15	.	CASSQGRSWYNEQFF	TGTGCCAGCAGCCAAGGAAGGAGTTGGTACAATGAGCAGTTCTTC
TRBJ1-1	TRBV19	TRBD1	15	.	CASRTGASFATEAFF	TGTGCCAGTAGAACAGGGGCTTCATTCGCCACTGAAGCTTTCTTT
TRBJ2-7	TRBV5-1	.	15	many	CASSLPQGGSYEQYF	TGCGCCAGCAGCTTGCCGCAGGGCGGGTCCTACGAGCAGTACTTC
TRBJ1-3	TRBV5-1	.	14	few	CASSLAPSGNTIYF	TGCGCCAGCAGCTTGGCGCCCTCTGGAAACACCATATATTTT
TRBJ2-7	TRBV20-1	TRBD2	16	few	CSARDPASGSSYEQYF	TGCAGTGCTAGAGATCCCGCTAGCGGGTCCTCCTACGAGCAGTACTTC
TRBJ1-5	TRBV12-3/TRBV12-4	.	15	few	CASSPGAELNQPQHF	TGTGCCAGCAGCCCCGGGGCAGAGCTCAATCAGCCCCAGCATTTT
TRBJ1-2	TRBV11-2	.	13	.	CASAFAGQGGYTF	TGTGCCAGCGCCTTCGCAGGGCAAGGTGGCTACACCTTC
TRBJ2-5	TRBV6-6	.	11	many	CASTSKETQYF	TGTGCCAGCACTTCAAAAGAGACCCAGTACTTC
TRBJ2-5	TRBV5-1	.	14	few	CASSLRQAQETQYF	TGCGCCAGCAGCTTGAGACAGGCCCAAGAGACCCAGTACTTC
TRBJ2-2	TRBV9	.	13	.	CASSEPRGGELFF	TGTGCCAGCAGCGAACCTAGGGGCGGGGAGCTGTTTTTT
TRBJ2-3	TRBV12-3/TRBV12-4	TRBD2	14	.	CASSLLAVTDTQYF	TGTGCCAGCAGCCTGCTAGCGGTCACAGATACGCAGTATTTT
TRBJ2-1	TRBV5-1	.	14	.	CASSLTGYYNEQFF	TGCGCCAGCAGCTTGACAGGGTACTACAATGAGCAGTTCTTC
TRBJ2-2	TRBV9	.	14	few	CASSVRGITGELFF	TGTGCCAGCAGCGTCCGAGGGATCACCGGGGAGCTGTTTTTT
TRBJ2-7	TRBV28	.	12	.	CASGQYPYEQYF	TGTGCCAGCGGACAGTATCCCTACGAGCAGTACTTC
TRBJ1-1	TRBV7-6	.	16	once	CASSMTMGRLNTEAFF	TGTGCCAGCAGCATGACTATGGGACGGTTGAACACTGAAGCTTTCTTT
TRBJ1-5	TRBV6-2/TRBV6-3	TRBD1	14	few	CASSYGAGGQPQHF	TGTGCCAGCAGTTACGGGGCAGGGGGGCAGCCCCAGCATTTT
TRBJ2-3	TRBV2	.	15	.	CASSPGGASTDTQYF	TGTGCCAGCAGTCCCGGAGGGGCTAGCACAGATACGCAGTATTTT
TRBJ2-2	TRBV7-9	.	13	.	CASSLGHTGELFF	TGTGCCAGCAGCTTGGGGCACACCGGGGAGCTGTTTTTT
TRBJ2-2	TRBV5-1	.	13	few	CASSAQATGELFF	TGCGCCAGCAGCGCCCAGGCCACCGGGGAGCTGTTTTTT
TRBJ2-2	TRBV7-3	.	14	.	CASSFTVDTGELFF	TGTGCCAGCAGCTTTACAGTGGACACCGGGGAGCTGTTTTTT
TRBJ1-1	TRBV3-1	.	15	.	CASSQEGRMNTEAFF	TGTGCCAGCAGCCAAGAGGGGCGGATGAACACTGAAGCTTTCTTT
TRBJ2-1	TRBV4-3	TRBD2	18	.	CASSQEGPEASGYNEQFF	TGCGCCAGCAGCCAAGAAGGCCCAGAAGCTAGCGGGTACAATGAGCAGTTCTTC
TRBJ2-1	TRBV7-9	.	13	few	CASSLILAEEQFF	TGTGCCAGCAGCTTAATCTTGGCGGAGGAGCAGTTCTTC
TRBJ2-1	TRBV12-3/TRBV12-4	TRBD2	15	.	CASTLTSGGYNEQFF	TGTGCCAGCACCCTGACTAGCGGGGGTTACAATGAGCAGTTCTTC
TRBJ2-1	TRBV5-4	.	14	.	CASKEPLEGSEQFF	TGTGCCAGCAAGGAGCCCCTAGAGGGTTCTGAGCAGTTCTTC
TRBJ1-1	TRBV25-1	TRBD1	15	.	CASSEDTGEGSEAFF	TGTGCCAGCAGTGAGGATACAGGGGAAGGGAGTGAAGCTTTCTTT